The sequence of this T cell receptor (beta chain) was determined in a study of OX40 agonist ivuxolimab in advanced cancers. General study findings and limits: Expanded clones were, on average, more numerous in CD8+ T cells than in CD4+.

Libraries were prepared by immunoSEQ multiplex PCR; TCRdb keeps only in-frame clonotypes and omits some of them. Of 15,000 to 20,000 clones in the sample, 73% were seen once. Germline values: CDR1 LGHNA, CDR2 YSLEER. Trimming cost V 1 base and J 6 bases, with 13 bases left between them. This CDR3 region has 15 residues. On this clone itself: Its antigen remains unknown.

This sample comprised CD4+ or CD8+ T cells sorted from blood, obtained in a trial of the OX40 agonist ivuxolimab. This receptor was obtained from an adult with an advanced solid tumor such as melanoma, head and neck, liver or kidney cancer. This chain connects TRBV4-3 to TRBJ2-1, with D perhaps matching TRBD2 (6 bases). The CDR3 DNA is TGCGCCAGCAGCCAAGTAATGCACGGGGGCAATGAGCAGTTCTTC. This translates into CASSQVMHGGNEQFF.